The rows below give T cell receptor beta chains drawn from one sample of a study of radiotherapy plus CTLA-4 blockade in lung cancer. Repertoires were generated with immunoSEQ multiplex PCR, while TCRdb's copy carries only in-frame clones and drops some. The table lists 100,000 or so clones, approximately 82% of them singletons. The input for sequencing was peripheral blood, taken from a patient treated with radiotherapy plus ipilimumab. Every receptor here comes from a human donor with non-small cell lung cancer that progressed on radiotherapy plus ipilimumab. Both conserved end residues are part of each CDR3. Each record gives: clone size, D gene, V gene, CDR3 length, J gene, CDR3 protein, CDR3 DNA. A D gene is named only where the DNA matches it firmly. Clone size is stated in some rows and not others, as once, few, many or a class when expanded.

-	TRBD2	TRBV7-9	14	TRBJ2-5	CASVVSGRPETQYF	TGTGCCAGCGTCGTTAGCGGGAGACCAGAGACCCAGTACTTC
-	-	TRBV25-1	13	TRBJ1-5	CARTDEPNQPQHF	TGTGCCAGGACTGACGAACCCAATCAGCCCCAGCATTTT
-	-	TRBV19	15	TRBJ1-5	CASSFIFEPGRPQHF	TGTGCCAGTAGTTTTATTTTTGAGCCTGGGAGACCCCAGCATTTT
-	TRBD2	TRBV9	15	TRBJ2-1	CASTGHLAGATEQFF	TGTGCCAGCACTGGGCATCTAGCGGGGGCCACTGAGCAGTTCTTC
-	-	TRBV6-1	13	TRBJ1-1	CASSWAQGTEAFF	TGTGCCAGCAGTTGGGCCCAGGGCACTGAAGCTTTCTTT
-	TRBD1	TRBV2	16	TRBJ1-1	CASRRDSRFRNTEAFF	TGTGCCAGCAGGAGGGACAGCCGATTCAGGAACACTGAAGCTTTCTTT
-	TRBD1	TRBV7-3	16	TRBJ2-3	CASSPTGALLTDTQYF	TGTGCCAGCAGCCCCACAGGGGCCCTACTTACTGATACGCAGTATTTT
-	TRBD2	TRBV5-6	15	TRBJ2-1	CASSTTSGSLYEQFF	TGTGCCAGCAGCACCACTAGCGGGAGTTTGTATGAGCAGTTCTTC
few	-	TRBV14	12	TRBJ2-1	CASSHVTGKQFF	TGTGCCAGCAGCCATGTCACGGGGAAGCAGTTCTTC
-	TRBD1	TRBV28	12	TRBJ1-4	CASRQGNEKLFF	TGTGCCAGCAGACAGGGGAATGAAAAACTGTTTTTT
-	TRBD1	TRBV19	16	TRBJ1-5	CASSIPGQGFGQPQHF	TGTGCCAGTAGTATTCCCGGACAGGGGTTCGGTCAGCCCCAGCATTTT
-	TRBD1	TRBV5-1	14	TRBJ2-7	CASSNGQEFYEQYF	TGCGCCAGCAGCAACGGACAGGAATTCTACGAGCAGTACTTC
-	-	TRBV20-1	11	TRBJ1-2	CSARLGYGYTF	TGCAGTGCTAGGCTCGGGTATGGCTACACCTTC
-	-	TRBV18	13	TRBJ2-6	CASSPAGANVLTF	TGTGCCAGCTCACCTGCGGGGGCCAACGTCCTGACTTTC
once	TRBD1	TRBV29-1	14	TRBJ1-4	CSVTQGAANEKLFF	TGCAGCGTGACCCAGGGGGCGGCTAATGAAAAACTGTTTTTT
-	-	TRBV19	13	TRBJ2-3	CASRPVIGDTQYF	TGTGCCAGTAGGCCCGTGATAGGGGATACGCAGTATTTT
-	-	TRBV7-8	13	TRBJ1-2	CASSREAGRGYTF	TGTGCCAGCAGCCGTGAAGCAGGGCGCGGCTACACCTTC
-	-	TRBV28	15	TRBJ1-5	CASSPPEGLNQPQHF	TGTGCCAGCAGTCCCCCCGAGGGGCTCAATCAGCCCCAGCATTTT
-	TRBD1	TRBV29-1	15	TRBJ1-2	CSVEWGQGASYGYTF	TGCAGCGTTGAGTGGGGGCAGGGGGCCTCCTATGGCTACACCTTC
-	TRBD1	TRBV27	15	TRBJ1-4	CASSAQGAESEKLFF	TGTGCCAGCAGTGCTCAGGGGGCAGAGAGTGAAAAACTGTTTTTT
-	-	TRBV7-2	13	TRBJ2-6	CASADAGANVLTF	TGTGCCAGTGCTGATGCTGGGGCCAACGTCCTGACTTTC
-	-	TRBV30	15	TRBJ1-3	CAWSVTGVSGNTIYF	TGTGCCTGGAGTGTAACTGGAGTATCTGGAAACACCATATATTTT
-	TRBD2	TRBV5-4	16	TRBJ2-5	CASSRSSGVNQETQYF	TGTGCCAGCAGCCGATCTAGCGGGGTTAACCAAGAGACCCAGTACTTC
-	-	TRBV4-1	13	TRBJ1-4	CASSQREREKLFF	TGCGCCAGCAGCCAAAGGGAGAGGGAAAAACTGTTTTTT
-	TRBD1	TRBV5-1	13	TRBJ1-1	CASTLQGYTEAFF	TGCGCCAGCACTCTACAGGGGTACACTGAAGCTTTCTTT
few	-	TRBV5-6	13	TRBJ2-1	CASSLGEGGEQFF	TGTGCCAGCAGCTTGGGTGAGGGGGGTGAGCAGTTCTTC
few	-	TRBV20-1	11	TRBJ2-5	CSASHKETQYF	TGCAGTGCTAGTCATAAAGAGACCCAGTACTTC
-	TRBD1	TRBV27	14	TRBJ2-7	CASSLYRGDNEQYF	TGTGCCAGCAGTTTATACAGGGGGGACAACGAGCAGTACTTC
few	TRBD1	TRBV7-2	12	TRBJ1-2	CASSLDRVGYTF	TGTGCCAGCAGCTTGGACAGGGTGGGGTACACCTTC